Reported below is one T cell receptor beta chain. Its matching antigen is unknown. TCRdb ran MiXCR on the multiplex PCR reads and lists one entry per CDR3 protein. The repertoire holds 20,000 to 30,000 distinct CDR3 sequences, approximately 63% seen once, with more than 20% in the top ten. The V gene's germline CDR1 is DFQATT and CDR2 SNEGSKA (reference sequence). This CDR3 contains 14 residues. Trimming cost V 0 bases and J 8 bases, with 17 bases left between them. This specimen comes from a study of breast tumors, draining lymph nodes, adjacent tissues. Study conclusions and caveats: That most tumor T cells come from lymph nodes remained unproven. Compared with basal-like, luminal-like tumors shared significantly more repertoire with nontumor tissue. Data fit most tumor T cells coming from lymph node, expanding in tumor. Tumor TCR diversity was below lymph nodes but above nontumor tissue.

The V gene is TRBV20-1, the J gene TRBJ2-7; D is ambiguous. Sequencing used tumor-adjacent breast tissue. The TCR comes from a female donor with breast cancer. Some clones in this sample may be carry-over from other donors' samples. CDR3 DNA sequence: TGCAGTGCTAGAGATCAGTGGTTGGCCGATAAGCAGTACTTC. This encodes CSARDQWLADKQYF.